This T cell receptor (beta chain) was observed in a study of cytomegalovirus exposure and HLA in healthy donors. The V gene's germline CDR1 is SGDLS and CDR2 YYNGEE. The CDR3 sequence is 15 residues long. Deletions cut 0 bases from V and 2 bases from J, with 12 bases between. Study results and caveats: As was reported, the classifier diagnosed cytomegalovirus status with high specificity and sensitivity. A missense variant in DCLRE1C was later tied to TCR beta V- and J-gene trimming. Equally common other TCR beta chains were less clonally expanded than HLA-associated ones, a later analysis found. Three CMV-associated chains proved CMV antigen-specific in vitro.

Details on this clone: As yet, its antigen is unknown.

Researchers ran the PCR with 60 Vbeta and 13 Jbeta primers. The protocol was immunoSEQ multiplex PCR, while the TCRdb copy is restricted to in-frame clones and leaves out a portion. The sample has 100,000 or so clones; roughly 80% are singletons. V and J are TRBV9 and TRBJ2-7, with D possibly being TRBD1 (5 bases). The sequencing input was PBMCs. This sequence originates from a man aged 25 to 40 in good health and CMV-seropositive. CDR3 nucleotides: TGTGCCAGCAGCGTAGGGTCAGGGTTAACCTACGAGCAGTACTTC. This codes for CASSVGSGLTYEQYF.